Reported below is one T cell receptor beta chain. Its target is unknown. Sequenced by immunoSEQ multiplex PCR; TCRdb stores in-frame clones only, minus some. The sample comprises fewer than 1 million clones, 90% to 97% of which are singletons, and under 0.25% rests with the top ten. This sample was included in a study of shared clonotypes between healthy human individuals. Study observations and caveats: Compared with memory subsets, naive subsets generally had larger estimated richness.

Naive CD8 isolation took CD45RO-negative cells positively selected for CCR7 and excluded terminally differentiated effector memory CD45RA+ cells. There were no recent acute infections or vaccinations among the donors, who were healthy HIV-negative adults. The donors, all of them Caucasian adults, lived in Nashville, Tennessee. Sequencing was done on a sample of naive CD8+ T cells sorted from blood. The TCR sequence derives from a man aged 30-40 years in good health.

The CDR3 here is CASSPRVTDTQYF. In DNA, the CDR3 is TGTGCCAGCTCGCCCAGGGTAACAGATACGCAGTATTTT. This chain connects TRBV7-9 to TRBJ2-3; TRBD1 is a possible D gene (5 bases). Germline CDR1 SEHNR, CDR2 FQNEAQ (reference sequence). Trimming took off 8 bases at V and 3 bases at J, with 12 bases between the two ends. The CDR3 sequence is 13 residues long. The variable domain in full, with the rest retrieved from reference TRBV7-9 and TRBJ2-3, is DTGVSQNPRHKITKRGQNVTFRCDPISEHNRLYWYRQTLGQGPEFLTYFQNEAQLEKSRLLSDRFSAERPKGSFSTLEIQRTEQGDSAMYLCASSPRVTDTQYFGPGTRLTVL.